This T cell receptor (beta chain) was captured by sequencing in a study of blood T cell repertoires in COVID-19. TCRdb's table, derived via immunoSEQ multiplex PCR, lists solely in-frame clones and lacks some. The sample yields roughly 190,000 clones, about 80% seen once. The J segment lost 7 bases and the V segment lost 7 bases, leaving 9 bases of the junction unmatched. The germline CDR1 and CDR2 sequences are MNHEY and SVGAGI. This CDR3 has 14 amino acids. The chain carries TRBV6-5 and TRBJ1-2; 10 nucleotides agree with TRBD1. The sequenced sample was peripheral blood. The sequence was collected from a man aged 60-69 years with acute or convalescent COVID-19. The CDR3 reads CASTPGQGLGGYTF. The CDR3 DNA reads as TGTGCCAGCACTCCGGGACAGGGGTTAGGTGGCTACACCTTC.